This T cell receptor beta chain was captured by sequencing in a study of CD8 T cells in ankylosing spondylitis. TCRdb re-called the 5' RACE reads with MiXCR, one entry per CDR3 protein. This sample yields just over 150,000 distinct CDR3 sequences, of which around 19% are seen a single time; around 7.6% belongs to the top ten. A note on this clonotype: At one end the junction does not follow the germline gene, possibly because of a read error.

The CDR3 runs 12 residues. CDR1 and CDR2 (germline): SEHNR, FQNEAQ (reference sequence). J is TRBJ1-1 and V is TRBV7-9; no firm D call. The sequence was obtained from a male donor with ankylosing spondylitis or in good health (not recorded which). Specimen: blood, either unsorted or a sorted T cell fraction (not recorded which). The CDR3 DNA reads as TGTGCCAGCAGCTTAGATCCCCACAAGCCGTACTTT. This gives the protein CASSLDPHKPYF.